One sample yielded the 28 T cell receptor beta chains listed below, sequenced in a study of T cells in Graves' hyperthyroidism and ophthalmopathy. TCR beta CDR3 region amplification was performed from RNA transcripts. The TCR CDR3 was amplified in a first-round RT-PCR using the HTBI primer set. MiXCR, applied by TCRdb to the multiplex PCR reads, yields one record per CDR3 protein. The sample gives about 420,000 distinct CDR3 sequences, roughly 13% of which show up once; approximately 5.3% is in the top ten. The sequencing input was blood. The receptors originated from a woman aged 18-29 years with Graves' hyperthyroidism.

This clonotype occurred many times. The chain joins TRBV28 to TRBJ1-5, with TRBD1 matching 9 bases. From germline, CDR1 is MDHEN and CDR2 SYDVKM. The CDR3 covers 18 residues. Unmatched junction bases numbered 11, after V lost 3 bases and J lost 2 bases. CDR3 nucleotides: TGTGCCAGCAGTTTTCCCCTGGGACAGGGTGCTGGCAATCAGCCCCAGCATTTT. This gives the protein CASSFPLGQGAGNQPQHF.

This clonotype was recorded at least ten times. In DNA form, the CDR3 reads TGTGCCAGCCGCGCGGGCAGGGGGTCTGGAAACACCATATATTTT. Protein: CASRAGRGSGNTIYF. The rearrangement links TRBV2 to TRBJ1-3; TRBD1 matches at 7 bases. With 8 bases clipped from V and 1 base from J, the junction kept 8 bases outside the gene matches. The CDR3 length is 15 residues. Germline CDR1 is SNHLY and CDR2 is FYNNEI. Looking up the rest from reference TRBV2 and TRBJ1-3 gives the full variable domain: EPEVTQTPSHQVTQMGQEVILRCVPISNHLYFYWYRQILGQKVEFLVSFYNNEISEKSEIFDDQFSVERPDGSNFTLKIRSTKLEDSAMYFCASRAGRGSGNTIYFGEGSWLTVV.

The rearrangement uses TRBV28 and TRBJ2-1; 12 bases are a match to TRBD1. The germline CDR1 and CDR2 sequences are MDHEN and SYDVKM. The CDR3 is 17 amino acids. Trimming cost V 7 bases and J 0 bases; bases outside gene matches: 7. The CDR3 DNA sequence: TGTGCCAGCATGGGACAGGGGGCCTCGAGCTCCTACAATGAGCAGTTCTTC. The encoded protein is CASMGQGASSSYNEQFF.

In its sample, this clonotype was seen many times. This chain joins TRBV6-1 and TRBJ2-7; tentative D call: TRBD2 (5 bases). The germline V gene encodes CDR1 MNHNS and CDR2 SASEGT. This CDR3 spans 16 amino acids. Trimming cost V 2 bases and J 2 bases, with 16 bases left between them. CDR3 sequence reads: CASSERGRRPTYEQYF. CDR3 DNA: TGTGCCAGCAGTGAACGGGGTCGGCGGCCCACCTACGAGCAGTACTTC.

This clonotype has a count of ten or more. The chain recombines TRBV24-1 with TRBJ2-5, with 8 bases that match TRBD1. This CDR3 comprises 20 residues. Germline trimming cut 3 bases from V and 3 bases from J; bases unmatched to any gene: 20. Germline V CDR1 and CDR2: KGHDR, SFDVKD. The CDR3 spells CATSDLGSTGGTEVKETQYF. CDR3 bases: TGTGCCACCAGTGATCTCGGCTCCACAGGGGGGACAGAAGTAAAAGAGACCCAGTACTTC.

The chain has TRBV19 and TRBJ1-5; no clear D. The V and J ends lost 1 base and 0 bases respectively, with 13 bases between them. CDR3 size: 17 residues. Per the germline V gene, CDR1 is LNHDA and CDR2 is SQIVND (reference sequence). The DNA of the CDR3 is TGTGCCAGTAGTATAGCCCTCCTTCGGTATAGCAATCAGCCCCAGCATTTT. Its translation: CASSIALLRYSNQPQHF.

This clonotype was seen only a few times. The rearrangement joins TRBV20-1 to TRBJ2-3; the D gene could be TRBD1 or TRBD2 (5 bases each). The CDR3 is made up of 14 amino acids. CDR1 and CDR2 (germline): DFQATT, SNEGSKA (reference sequence). V lost 6 bases, J lost 5 bases, and 18 bases lay in between. This CDR3 is CSALGRAGIDTQYF. In DNA, the CDR3 is TGCAGTGCACTAGGGCGAGCAGGGATAGATACGCAGTATTTT.

This clonotype was recorded at least ten times. V usage is TRBV28 and J usage is TRBJ1-6, with D maybe TRBD1 (5 bases). The V and J ends lost 5 bases and 7 bases respectively, with 15 bases between them. Germline V gives CDR1 MDHEN, CDR2 SYDVKM. This CDR3 is built from 15 residues. The CDR3, as DNA: TGTGCCAGCAGTCGGGGGAGGGGAGGAAATTCACCCCTCCACTTT. Encoded protein: CASSRGRGGNSPLHF.

V usage is TRBV27 and J usage is TRBJ2-3; 7 nucleotides match TRBD2. With 1 base clipped from V and 4 bases from J, the junction kept 2 bases outside the gene matches. The length of the CDR3 is 14 residues. CDR1 MNHEY and CDR2 SMNVEV come from the germline V gene (reference sequence). The chain's CDR3 is CASSLYAGADTQYF. CDR3 sequence (DNA): TGTGCCAGCAGTTTATATGCGGGAGCAGATACGCAGTATTTT.

The chain has TRBV15 and TRBJ1-4; TRBD1 aligns across 10 bases. The CDR3 runs to 13 residues. J gave up 9 bases and V 6 bases, and 4 bases lay outside the gene matches. From germline, CDR1 is LNHNV and CDR2 YYDKDF (reference sequence). The CDR3 region has the DNA TGTGCCACCAGAAAGGGACAGGGGAAAAAACTGTTTTTT. Translating gives CATRKGQGKKLFF.

The chain employs TRBV12-3 or TRBV12-4 and TRBJ2-1; 11 bases agree with TRBD2. V trimming: 7 bases; J trimming: 7 bases; junction bases outside the gene matches: 6. This CDR3 has 14 residues. CDR3 residues: CASTQTSGNNEQFF. The CDR3 region has the DNA TGTGCCAGCACCCAGACTAGCGGGAATAATGAGCAGTTCTTC.

This clonotype came up many times. The rearrangement links TRBV6-2 or TRBV6-3 to TRBJ2-7, with 9 bases aligning to TRBD2. The V segment lost 2 bases and the J segment 6 bases; nucleotides outside the gene matches: 14. Looked up from germline, CDR1 is MNHEY and CDR2 is SVGEGT. This CDR3 has 17 residues. CDR3 region: CASSYPSTAGGPGEQYF. The DNA for the CDR3 is TGTGCCAGCAGTTACCCATCGACGGCGGGAGGGCCAGGCGAGCAGTACTTC.

There are many counts of this clonotype. V usage is TRBV7-2 and J usage is TRBJ2-5, with 7 positions matching TRBD2. This CDR3 comprises 15 residues. Germline CDR1 reads SGHTA; CDR2 reads FQGNSA. The trim removed 5 bases at V and 5 bases at J, leaving 11 bases unmatched. The CDR3, as DNA: TGTGCCAGCAGCACCCTAGCGGACCCCAGGGAGACCCAGTACTTC. It specifies CASSTLADPRETQYF.

This clonotype was counted at least ten times. The V and J genes are TRBV18 and TRBJ2-7, with D possibly being TRBD1 (6 bases). The V and J ends lost 1 base and 6 bases respectively, with 16 bases between them. CDR3 size: 15 residues. The germline V gene encodes CDR1 KGHSH and CDR2 LQKENI. The CDR3 nucleotides read TGTGCCAGCTCACCACTGGGGGCAGGGTATAGCGAGCAGTACTTC. Translating gives CASSPLGAGYSEQYF. Supplemented by reference TRBV18 and TRBJ2-7, the full variable domain reads NAGVMQNPRHLVRRRGQEARLRCSPMKGHSHVYWYRQLPEEGLKFMVYLQKENIIDESGMPKERFSAEFPKEGPSILRIQQVVRGDSAAYFCASSPLGAGYSEQYFGPGTRLTVT.

This chain joins TRBV7-8 and TRBJ1-5, with a tentative D call TRBD1 (6 bases). The CDR3 is made up of 16 amino acids. In germline, CDR1 is SGHVS, CDR2 FQNEAQ. The germline V and J ends were trimmed by 3 bases and 2 bases, with 14 bases remaining between them. The CDR3 DNA reads as TGTGCCAGCAGCTTCAACAGGGAGGGGGGCAATCAGCCCCAGCATTTT. Its protein product is CASSFNREGGNQPQHF.

This clonotype was detected many times. This chain joins TRBV7-3 and TRBJ2-3; 9 nucleotides align to TRBD2. V trimming: 4 bases; J trimming: 2 bases; junction bases outside the gene matches: 4. The germline V gene has CDR1 SGHTA and CDR2 FQGTGA. The CDR3 consists of 15 residues. CDR3 nucleotide sequence: TGTGCCAGCAGCTCTAGCGGGACCTACACAGATACGCAGTATTTT. This translates into CASSSSGTYTDTQYF.

At least ten counts were recorded for this clonotype. The rearrangement links TRBV27 to TRBJ1-4; D call uncertain. This CDR3 comprises 16 residues. V lost 0 bases and J 8 bases, leaving 16 bases between the germline ends. Germline assignment: CDR1 MNHEY and CDR2 SMNVEV (reference sequence). CDR3 in amino acids: CASSLSSGRFQEKLFF. The CDR3 DNA reads as TGTGCCAGCAGTTTATCGTCAGGCAGGTTCCAAGAAAAACTGTTTTTT.

This chain links TRBV6-2 or TRBV6-3 with TRBJ2-7; 7 positions match TRBD1. Looked up from germline, CDR1 is MNHEY and CDR2 is SVGEGT. V shed 6 bases and J 4 bases; nucleotides not matched to a gene: 6. This CDR3 spans 13 amino acids. CDR3 region: CASSWGQPYEQYF. CDR3 bases: TGTGCCAGCAGCTGGGGACAGCCTTACGAGCAGTACTTC.

The rearrangement joins TRBV20-1 to TRBJ2-1, with 8 bases identical to TRBD2. The CDR3 is 15 amino acids. The V segment lost 5 bases and the J segment 1 base; nucleotides outside the gene matches: 7. CDR1 and CDR2 (germline): DFQATT, SNEGSKA (reference sequence). The CDR3 reads CSAYMASGSYNEQFF. CDR3 nucleotides: TGCAGTGCTTATATGGCTAGCGGGTCCTACAATGAGCAGTTCTTC.

The rearrangement links TRBV30 to TRBJ2-3; D remains ambiguous. This CDR3 region has 14 residues. The ends were cut back, 0 bases at V and 0 bases at J, with 7 bases in the middle. In germline, CDR1 is GTSNPN, CDR2 SVGIG (reference sequence). The CDR3 reads CAWSVEDSTDTQYF. CDR3 in DNA: TGTGCCTGGAGTGTAGAAGATAGCACAGATACGCAGTATTTT. The full variable domain, its missing parts supplied by reference TRBV30 and TRBJ2-3, is SQTIHQWPATLVQPVGSPLSLECTVEGTSNPNLYWYRQAAGRGLQLLFYSVGIGQISSEVPQNLSASRPQDRQFILSSKKLLLSDSGFYLCAWSVEDSTDTQYFGPGTRLTVL.

This clonotype was seen ten or more times. CDR3 nucleotides: TGTGCCAGCAGTTTATACTTGCGGGGTGGGTTTGGACAGCCCCAGCATTTT. This codes for CASSLYLRGGFGQPQHF. The chain recombines TRBV28 with TRBJ1-5; no reliable D call. Trimming cost V 1 base and J 7 bases, with 20 bases left between them. The CDR3 covers 17 residues. Germline-derived CDR1 and CDR2 are MDHEN and SYDVKM.

Ten or more counts support this clonotype. Here the CDR3 reads CASSTRLGVRVYEQYF. CDR3 DNA: TGTGCCAGCTCTACCCGGCTTGGGGTCCGAGTCTACGAGCAGTACTTC. The rearrangement links TRBV18 to TRBJ2-7; D not resolved. This CDR3 spans 16 amino acids. Germline CDR1 and CDR2: KGHSH and LQKENI. V was pared by 6 bases and J by 3 bases, with 21 bases between.

This clonotype was found many times. V is TRBV2 and J is TRBJ2-7; 9 bases are shared with TRBD2. Germline V gene sequence: CDR1 SNHLY, CDR2 FYNNEI. The V gene end was trimmed by 6 bases and the J gene end by 2 bases; junction bases not matched to a gene: 8. This CDR3 contains 15 residues. DNA for the CDR3: TGTGCCAGCAGGGCCGGACTAGCGACCGCCTACGAGCAGTACTTC. Its protein product is CASRAGLATAYEQYF.

On this clonotype itself: This may be a read error, as it is one base from a much larger clone. The J gene is TRBJ2-5, the V gene TRBV10-3, with D possibly being TRBD1 or TRBD2 (5 bases each). Trimming cost V 6 bases and J 0 bases, with 14 bases left between them. This CDR3 has 15 amino acids. CDR1 and CDR2 (germline): ENHRY, SYGVKD. CDR3 residues: CAIRGVLAHQETQYF. CDR3 DNA sequence: TGTGCCATCAGGGGGGTATTGGCACACCAAGAGACCCAGTACTTC.

V and J are TRBV20-1 and TRBJ2-5; possibly TRBD1 for D (6 bases). Trimming cost V 0 bases and J 2 bases, with 10 bases left between them. In germline, CDR1 is DFQATT, CDR2 SNEGSKA (reference sequence). This CDR3 spans 14 amino acids. The CDR3 loop is CSAREGHPQETQYF. CDR3 DNA: TGCAGTGCTAGAGAGGGACATCCTCAAGAGACCCAGTACTTC.

The rearrangement joins TRBV27 to TRBJ2-6; D ambiguous. The CDR3 is 16 residues long. V was pared by 2 bases and J by 1 base, with 9 bases between. Germline V CDR1 and CDR2: MNHEY, SMNVEV (reference sequence). CDR3 nucleotides: TGTGCCAGCAGTTTAGGTAGCTTTTCTGGGGCCAACGTCCTGACTTTC. Residues: CASSLGSFSGANVLTF.

The rearrangement joins TRBV20-1 to TRBJ1-4; a weak D match, TRBD1 (5 bases). Germline V gene sequence: CDR1 DFQATT, CDR2 SNEGSKA (reference sequence). Trimming shortened V by 6 bases and J by 3 bases, and 20 bases separated the two germline ends. The CDR3 spans 16 residues. CDR3 in DNA: TGCAGTGCCGCCCCAGGGATGGGTCCCGCTAATGAAAAACTGTTTTTT. As protein: CSAAPGMGPANEKLFF.

V is TRBV7-9 and J is TRBJ2-7; 13 nucleotides agree with TRBD2. The V and J ends lost 5 bases and 7 bases, in that order; junction bases with no gene match: 11. Germline-derived CDR1 and CDR2 are SEHNR and FQNEAQ (reference sequence). The CDR3 loop spans 16 amino acids. The CDR3 coding sequence is TGTGCCAGCAGCCCCAGACTAGCGGGAGGCCATACGGAGCAGTACTTC. It is translated as CASSPRLAGGHTEQYF.